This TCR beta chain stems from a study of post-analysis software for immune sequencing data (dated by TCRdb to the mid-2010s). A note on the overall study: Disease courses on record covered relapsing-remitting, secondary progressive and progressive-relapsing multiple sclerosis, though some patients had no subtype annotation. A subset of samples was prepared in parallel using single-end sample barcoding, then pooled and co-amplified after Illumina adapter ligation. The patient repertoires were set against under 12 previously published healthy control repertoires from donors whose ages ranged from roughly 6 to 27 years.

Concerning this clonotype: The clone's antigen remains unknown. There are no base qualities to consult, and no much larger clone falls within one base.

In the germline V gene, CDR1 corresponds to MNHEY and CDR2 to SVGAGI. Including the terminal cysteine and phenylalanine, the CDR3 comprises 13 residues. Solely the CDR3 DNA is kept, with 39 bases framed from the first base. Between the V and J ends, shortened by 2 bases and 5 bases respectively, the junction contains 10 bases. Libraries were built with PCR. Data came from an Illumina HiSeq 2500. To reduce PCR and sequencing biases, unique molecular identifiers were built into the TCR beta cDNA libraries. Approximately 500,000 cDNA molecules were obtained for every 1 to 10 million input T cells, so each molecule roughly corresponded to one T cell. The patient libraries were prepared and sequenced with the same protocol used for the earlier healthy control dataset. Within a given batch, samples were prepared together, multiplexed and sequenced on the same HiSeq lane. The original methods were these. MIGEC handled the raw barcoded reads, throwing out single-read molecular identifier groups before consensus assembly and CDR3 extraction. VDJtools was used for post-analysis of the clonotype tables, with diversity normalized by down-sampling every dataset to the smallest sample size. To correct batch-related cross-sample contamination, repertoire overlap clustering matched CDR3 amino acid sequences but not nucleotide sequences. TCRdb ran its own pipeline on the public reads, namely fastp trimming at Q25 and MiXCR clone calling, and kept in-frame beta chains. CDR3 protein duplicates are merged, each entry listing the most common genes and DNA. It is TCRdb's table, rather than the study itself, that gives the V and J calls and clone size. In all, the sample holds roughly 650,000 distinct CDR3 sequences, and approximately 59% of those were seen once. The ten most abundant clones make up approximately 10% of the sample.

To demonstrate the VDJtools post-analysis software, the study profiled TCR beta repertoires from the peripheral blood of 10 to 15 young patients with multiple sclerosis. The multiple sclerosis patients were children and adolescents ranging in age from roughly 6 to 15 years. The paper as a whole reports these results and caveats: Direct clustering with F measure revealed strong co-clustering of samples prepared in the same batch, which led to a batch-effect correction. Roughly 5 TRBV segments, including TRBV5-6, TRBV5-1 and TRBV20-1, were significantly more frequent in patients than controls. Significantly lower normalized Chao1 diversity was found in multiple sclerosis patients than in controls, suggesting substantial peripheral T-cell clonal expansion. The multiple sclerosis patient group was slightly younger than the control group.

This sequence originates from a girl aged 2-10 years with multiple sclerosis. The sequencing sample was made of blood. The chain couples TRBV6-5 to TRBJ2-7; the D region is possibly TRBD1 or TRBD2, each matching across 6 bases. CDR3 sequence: CASSYEGEDEQYF. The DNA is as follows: TGTGCCAGCAGTTACGAGGGGGAGGACGAGCAGTACTTC.